Shown below are 26 T cell receptor beta chains from a single sample sequenced in a study of response to subunit inactivated influenza vaccine. Each CDR3 protein gets one entry after TCRdb re-called the RT-PCR reads with MiXCR. There are about 540,000 distinct CDR3 sequences in the sample; 14% occur only once, and around 10% lies in the top ten. Source: PBMCs from blood, taken 12 days after vaccination. These receptor sequences come from a man aged 50 or older who received an inactivated influenza vaccine.

The chain uses TRBV7-8 and TRBJ1-3; no reliable D call. Germline loops: CDR1 SGHVS, CDR2 FQNEAQ. Trimming pared 1 base from V and 0 bases from J, leaving 7 bases between. This CDR3 spans 15 amino acids. The DNA for the CDR3 is TGTGCCAGCAGCTTAGTTAGCCGCTCTGGAAACACCATATATTTT. Translating gives CASSLVSRSGNTIYF.

The chain joins TRBV6-2 or TRBV6-3 to TRBJ1-5; D is undetermined. The CDR3 is made up of 14 amino acids. Per the germline V gene, CDR1 is MNHEY and CDR2 is SVGEGT. Trimming removed 2 bases at V and 6 bases at J, with 11 bases between. The CDR3 region is CASSYLGGVQPQHF. CDR3 coding DNA: TGTGCCAGCAGTTACCTTGGAGGTGTTCAGCCCCAGCATTTT.

This clonotype was detected ten times or more. The chain links TRBV29-1 to TRBJ1-1; D is perhaps TRBD1 (5 bases). CDR3 length equals 14 residues. Per the germline V gene, CDR1 is SQVTM and CDR2 is ANQGSEA. The ends were cut back, 1 base at V and 6 bases at J, with 15 bases in the middle. The CDR3 nucleotides are TGCAGCGTTGAAGGCGTCAGGGCCGGGGCTGAAGCTTTCTTT. As protein: CSVEGVRAGAEAFF.

A few counts support this clonotype. The rearrangement links TRBV4-2 to TRBJ1-1; the D gene is possibly TRBD1 (6 bases). This CDR3 is built from 15 residues. The ends were cut back, 0 bases at V and 4 bases at J, with 12 bases in the middle. CDR1 is LGHNA and CDR2 is YNFKEQ in the germline V gene. CDR3 DNA sequence: TGTGCCAGCAGCCAAGAGGGAGGGGGACGCACTGAAGCTTTCTTT. It specifies CASSQEGGGRTEAFF.

This sequence joins TRBV28 and TRBJ2-7; D may be TRBD1 (6 bases). Germline lookup yields CDR1 MDHEN and CDR2 SYDVKM. The CDR3 has 15 residues. V lost 6 bases and J 4 bases, leaving 19 bases between the germline ends. As DNA, the CDR3 is TGTGCCAGCAGCCCCGGGGCAGGGGAAGATTACGAGCAGTACTTC. This encodes CASSPGAGEDYEQYF.

V gene TRBV15 combines with J gene TRBJ2-5; 8 nucleotides match TRBD2. V gave up 3 bases and J gave up 6 bases; unmatched junction bases: 3. Germline lookup yields CDR1 LNHNV and CDR2 YYDKDF (reference sequence). The length of the CDR3 is 13 residues. In DNA form, the CDR3 reads TGTGCCACCAGCAGCGGGGGGGCAAAGACCCAGTACTTC. It yields the protein CATSSGGAKTQYF.

This clonotype was seen a handful of times. The CDR3 nucleotides read TGTGCCAGCAGCGTAGTTCCTAGCGGGGGGGCCCCGGCCGGGGAGCTGTTTTTT. This translates into CASSVVPSGGAPAGELFF. The gene calls are TRBV9 and TRBJ2-2, with 12 bases fitting TRBD2. The CDR3 covers 18 residues. Losses at the gene ends were 0 bases for V and 6 bases for J; bases not matched to a gene: 9. Germline values: CDR1 SGDLS, CDR2 YYNGEE.

This clonotype appeared a few times. DNA for the CDR3: TGTGCCAGCAGCTTGGGGGGGGCCTCTCCCAGAGACATTCAGTACTTC. This gives the protein CASSLGGASPRDIQYF. V is TRBV7-2 and J is TRBJ2-4; a weak D match, TRBD2 (7 bases). This CDR3 contains 16 residues. CDR1 SGHTA and CDR2 FQGNSA come from the germline V gene. V shed 3 bases and J shed 8 bases, with 20 bases lying between them.

V gene TRBV5-1 combines with J gene TRBJ2-7, with D possibly being TRBD1 (6 bases). Trimming removed 0 bases from V and 4 bases from J, with 8 bases in between. CDR1 SGHRS and CDR2 YFSETQ come from the germline V gene. This CDR3 region has 13 residues. The CDR3 loop reads CASSLVDRYEQYF. CDR3 sequence (DNA): TGCGCCAGCAGCTTGGTGGACAGATACGAGCAGTACTTC.

The V call is TRBV25-1, the J call TRBJ2-7; D perhaps matches TRBD2 (5 bases). This CDR3 is built from 13 residues. CDR1 MGHDK and CDR2 SYGVNS come from the germline V gene. Trimming took 6 bases from V and 0 from J, leaving 9 bases between them. The CDR3 loop reads CASRAAASYEQYF. In DNA, the CDR3 is TGTGCCAGCAGAGCGGCCGCCTCCTACGAGCAGTACTTC.

This clonotype was recorded a few times. The rearrangement joins TRBV28 to TRBJ2-2; 11 positions match TRBD1. The ends lost 3 bases at V and 4 bases at J; junction bases unmatched: 10. Germline V gene data show CDR1 as MDHEN and CDR2 as SYDVKM. The CDR3 is made up of 18 amino acids. CDR3 in amino acids: CASSFPLAGTGGTGELFF. As DNA, the CDR3 is TGTGCCAGCAGTTTTCCCTTGGCCGGGACAGGGGGCACCGGGGAGCTGTTTTTT.

The chain combines TRBV6-2 or TRBV6-3 with TRBJ2-6, with a possible D match to TRBD1 (5 bases). This CDR3 region has 16 residues. V was shortened by 6 bases and J by 0 bases, with 12 bases between the two germline ends. Germline values: CDR1 MNHEY, CDR2 SVGEGT. CDR3 sequence (DNA): TGTGCCAGCAGCGAAACAGGAAACTCTGGGGCCAACGTCCTGACTTTC. Residues: CASSETGNSGANVLTF.

In this sample, this clonotype turned up a few times. The CDR3 region has the DNA TGCAGTGCTGCCGACTCATACGAGCAGTACTTC. This sequence encodes CSAADSYEQYF. The J gene is TRBJ2-7, the V gene TRBV20-1; D is uncertain. V was cut by 5 bases and J by 4 bases, with 9 bases left in between. The CDR3 has 11 residues. The V gene's germline CDR1 is DFQATT and CDR2 SNEGSKA (reference sequence).

The chain has TRBV9 and TRBJ2-1; 9 bases align to TRBD2. The CDR3 is 16 amino acids. V shed 0 bases, J shed 4 bases, and the junction held 5 bases outside the gene matches. Germline CDR1 and CDR2: SGDLS and YYNGEE. CDR3 nucleotide sequence: TGTGCCAGCAGCGTAGAAGGCGGGAGGGTATACAATGAGCAGTTCTTC. Its protein product is CASSVEGGRVYNEQFF.

The rearrangement uses TRBV12-3 or TRBV12-4 and TRBJ1-2, with 11 bases identical to TRBD1. This CDR3 is 16 amino acids long. V lost 4 bases, J lost 7 bases, and 11 bases stayed unmatched. CDR3 sequence: CASSWGTGGIFGGYTF. In DNA form, the CDR3 reads TGTGCCAGCAGTTGGGGGACAGGGGGTATATTTGGTGGCTACACCTTC.

This clonotype was counted a few times. V and J are TRBV7-9 and TRBJ2-4, with D possibly matching TRBD1 (6 bases). The CDR3 loop spans 14 amino acids. Germline V CDR1 and CDR2: SEHNR, FQNEAQ (reference sequence). The V end was cut by 1 base, the J end by 9 bases, with 13 bases between. CDR3 in DNA: TGTGCCAGCAGCTTAGATGCAGGGGTGGGCATTCAGTACTTC. Its protein is CASSLDAGVGIQYF.

This chain joins TRBV20-1 and TRBJ2-4; 10 bases agree with TRBD1. CDR1 and CDR2 (germline): DFQATT, SNEGSKA (reference sequence). This CDR3 region has 17 residues. V shed 5 bases and J 1 base; nucleotides not matched to a gene: 11. The CDR3 loop reads CSAGGSGQGSAKNIQYF. DNA for the CDR3: TGCAGTGCTGGGGGGTCGGGACAGGGGTCGGCCAAAAACATTCAGTACTTC.

The rearrangement links TRBV12-3 or TRBV12-4 to TRBJ1-5; D not certain. Between the trimmed V and J ends, which lost 5 bases and 2 bases, there was a span of 13 bases. CDR3 size: 15 residues. CDR3 sequence: CASSPGRLGNQPQHF. The DNA for the CDR3 is TGTGCCAGCAGTCCCGGCAGGCTCGGCAATCAGCCCCAGCATTTT.

This clonotype occurred a few times. The chain recombines TRBV6-1 with TRBJ1-3, with D unresolved. Trimming took off 0 bases at V and 4 bases at J, with 7 bases between the two ends. In germline, CDR1 is MNHNS, CDR2 SASEGT. The CDR3 spans 14 residues. CDR3 region: CASSEAASGNTIYF. CDR3 sequence (DNA): TGTGCCAGCAGTGAAGCGGCCAGCGGAAACACCATATATTTT.

The rearrangement links TRBV15 to TRBJ2-3; 8 bases match TRBD2. The CDR3 loop spans 16 amino acids. CDR1 is LNHNV and CDR2 is YYDKDF in the germline V gene (reference sequence). Germline trimming cut 8 bases from V and 1 base from J; bases unmatched to any gene: 11. CDR3 residues: CATGGRGRGGTDTQYF. The CDR3 DNA reads as TGTGCCACCGGAGGACGCGGGCGGGGGGGCACAGATACGCAGTATTTT.

The J gene is TRBJ2-2, the V gene TRBV2, with D possibly matching TRBD1 (5 bases). The length of the CDR3 is 14 residues. Per germline, CDR1 SNHLY and CDR2 FYNNEI. V was cut by 10 bases and J by 2 bases, with 14 bases left in between. The DNA of the CDR3 is TGTGCCACCGGGTTACAGGCCAACACCGGGGAGCTGTTTTTT. Translating gives CATGLQANTGELFF.

This clonotype occurred a few times. V gene TRBV5-1 combines with J gene TRBJ2-7; D is uncertain. There are 13 residues in the CDR3. Trimming took 1 base from V and 5 from J, leaving 10 bases between them. CDR1 is SGHRS, CDR2 YFSETQ, per germline. CDR3: CASSLFGSDEQYF. DNA for the CDR3: TGCGCCAGCAGCTTGTTTGGAAGCGACGAGCAGTACTTC.

This clonotype appeared many times. The chain has TRBV7-8 and TRBJ2-1, with 9 bases matching TRBD2. Trimming took 3 bases from V and 3 from J; bases not matched to a gene: 6. Germline CDR1 and CDR2: SGHVS and FQNEAQ. The CDR3 extends over 16 amino acids. The CDR3, as DNA: TGTGCCAGCAGCTTCGAAGCGGGGGGACTCTACAATGAGCAGTTCTTC. This gives the protein CASSFEAGGLYNEQFF.

V gene TRBV4-3 combines with J gene TRBJ2-1, with D tentatively TRBD1 (5 bases). CDR3 size: 16 residues. The germline V gene encodes CDR1 LGHNA and CDR2 YSLEER. Trimming removed 0 bases at V and 10 bases at J, with 19 bases between. The CDR3: CASSQEYQPGFMEQFF. The CDR3 nucleotides are TGCGCCAGCAGCCAAGAGTATCAGCCAGGGTTTATGGAGCAGTTCTTC.

In this sample, this clonotype turned up a few times. This sequence joins TRBV29-1 and TRBJ2-7; no firm D call. The CDR3 is made up of 12 amino acids. The V and J ends lost 6 bases and 0 bases respectively, with 9 bases between them. From germline, CDR1 is SQVTM and CDR2 ANQGSEA. The CDR3 reads CSVTISSYEQYF. The CDR3 bases are TGCAGCGTGACAATTAGCTCCTACGAGCAGTACTTC.

At least ten counts were recorded for this clonotype. The junction departs from the called germline gene at one end, perhaps through a read error. This chain joins TRBV27 and TRBJ1-1; D call uncertain. The CDR3 length is 13 residues. Germline CDR1 MNHEY, CDR2 SMNVEV (reference sequence). The CDR3 sequence is CASSLYRNTEAFF. The CDR3 bases are TGTGCCAGCAGCTTATATAGGAACACTGAAGCTTTCTTT.